One and the same sample provided the 23 T cell receptor beta chains below, sequenced in a study of blood T cells in healthy people across ages. Alongside a J-beta primer mix, a sample-barcoded 5' primer served in a second PCR lasting roughly 6 to 11 cycles. TCRdb re-called the 5' RACE reads through MiXCR, storing one row per CDR3 protein. This table has 800,000 to 1,000,000 distinct CDR3 sequences, about 48% appearing once. The source material was blood. These receptors all stem from a man in his thirties or forties in good health.

This clonotype was counted only a few times. This chain joins TRBV10-3 and TRBJ2-5; the D call may be TRBD1 or TRBD2 (5 bases each). The CDR3 totals 15 residues. V was trimmed by 3 bases and J by 5 bases, leaving 16 bases between them. Per the germline V gene, CDR1 is ENHRY and CDR2 is SYGVKD. Here the CDR3 DNA reads TGTGCCATCAGTGAAGCAGGGCCGGGATCCGAGACCCAGTACTTC. As protein: CAISEAGPGSETQYF.

As to this clonotype: At one of its ends the junction is not consistent with the germline gene, which may arise from a read error. CDR3 protein: CSAPIYDEQFF. The CDR3 coding sequence is TGCAGTGCACCAATCTACGATGAGCAGTTCTTC. The chain is built from TRBV20-1 and TRBJ2-1; D gene uncertain. CDR3 length: 11 amino acids. Germline lookup yields CDR1 DFQATT and CDR2 SNEGSKA (reference sequence).

The chain joins TRBV18 to TRBJ2-1; 10 bases fit TRBD2. The CDR3 covers 16 residues. The germline V gene has CDR1 KGHSH and CDR2 LQKENI. The V gene end was trimmed by 1 base and the J gene end by 6 bases; junction bases not matched to a gene: 6. CDR3 protein: CASSPRASGGFNEQFF. CDR3 in DNA: TGTGCCAGCTCACCACGGGCTAGCGGGGGATTCAATGAGCAGTTCTTC. The full variable domain, completed using reference TRBV18 and TRBJ2-1, is NAGVMQNPRHLVRRRGQEARLRCSPMKGHSHVYWYRQLPEEGLKFMVYLQKENIIDESGMPKERFSAEFPKEGPSILRIQQVVRGDSAAYFCASSPRASGGFNEQFFGPGTRLTVL.

This clonotype was counted a few times. DNA of the CDR3: TGTGCCACCAGCAGAGGGAGAGGTTACACCGCTCAAGAGACCCAGTACTTC. Its translation: CATSRGRGYTAQETQYF. The gene calls are TRBV15 and TRBJ2-5; D not resolved. The germline V and J ends were trimmed by 1 base and 2 bases, with 17 bases remaining between them. The CDR3 spans 17 residues. Per germline, CDR1 LNHNV and CDR2 YYDKDF (reference sequence).

As DNA, the CDR3 is TGTGCCAGCAGCTCGGGACAGGCGTTCCAAGAGACCCAGTACTTC. This translates into CASSSGQAFQETQYF. This chain uses TRBV11-2 with TRBJ2-5; 8 positions match TRBD1. J was trimmed by 1 base and V by 4 bases; bases with no gene match: 5. CDR1 SGHAT and CDR2 FQNNGV come from the germline V gene. CDR3 length equals 15 residues.

This clonotype was recorded a few times. A much bigger clone sits one base away, suggesting this may be a read error. This sequence joins TRBV12-3 or TRBV12-4 and TRBJ2-7, with no clear D. Trimming took 0 bases from V and 7 from J, leaving 22 bases between them. This CDR3 has 17 residues. CDR3: CASSLAAASLTYNEQYF. CDR3 nucleotides: TGTGCCAGCAGTTTAGCGGCGGCCAGCCTAACCTACAATGAGCAGTACTTC.

The chain carries TRBV6-1 and TRBJ2-5; a possible D gene is TRBD1 (5 bases). The CDR3 is 14 amino acids. The ends were cut back, 4 bases at V and 1 base at J, with 10 bases in the middle. Germline V CDR1 and CDR2: MNHNS, SASEGT. The CDR3 loop is CASSVQVLQETQYF. CDR3 bases: TGTGCCAGCAGTGTACAGGTTCTCCAAGAGACCCAGTACTTC.

The sample holds a few counts of this clonotype. The chain has TRBV7-2 and TRBJ2-1; 9 nucleotides agree with TRBD2. The V segment lost 8 bases and the J segment 4 bases; nucleotides outside the gene matches: 9. CDR1 is SGHTA and CDR2 is FQGNSA in the germline V gene. This CDR3 region has 15 residues. CDR3 sequence (DNA): TGTGCCAGCGCACCCCCAGCGGGGGGATACAATGAGCAGTTCTTC. This codes for CASAPPAGGYNEQFF. Supplemented by reference TRBV7-2 and TRBJ2-1, the full variable domain reads GAGVSQSPSNKVTEKGKDVELRCDPISGHTALYWYRQSLGQGLEFLIYFQGNSAPDKSGLPSDRFSAERTGGSVSTLTIQRTQQEDSAVYLCASAPPAGGYNEQFFGPGTRLTVL.

This clonotype showed up just a few times. The chain recombines TRBV27 with TRBJ1-1; the D gene is possibly TRBD1 (5 bases). V lost 6 bases and J lost 0, with 14 bases in between. Germline CDR1 MNHEY, CDR2 SMNVEV (reference sequence). This CDR3 contains 15 residues. The CDR3 is CASRGEGQMNTEAFF. CDR3 bases: TGTGCCAGCAGAGGGGAGGGGCAGATGAACACTGAAGCTTTCTTT.

V usage is TRBV6-5 and J usage is TRBJ2-7; D gene ambiguous. The germline V gene encodes CDR1 MNHEY and CDR2 SVGAGI. The CDR3 runs to 14 residues. V was shortened by 6 bases and J by 4 bases, with 16 bases between the two germline ends. CDR3 sequence reads: CASSPWVGEYEQYF. The CDR3 bases are TGTGCCAGCAGCCCTTGGGTAGGAGAATACGAGCAGTACTTC.

This clonotype was found a few times. This chain links TRBV27 with TRBJ2-7, with TRBD2 as a possible D gene (6 bases). The V and J ends lost 3 bases and 4 bases respectively, with 13 bases between them. This CDR3 is built from 14 residues. CDR1 and CDR2 from the germline V gene are MNHEY and SMNVEV (reference sequence). CDR3 nucleotides: TGTGCCAGCAGTTTTGCGGGACGGCAATACGAGCAGTACTTC. The encoded protein is CASSFAGRQYEQYF.

This chain uses TRBV15 with TRBJ1-2; 7 bases fit TRBD1. CDR1 and CDR2 from the germline V gene are LNHNV and YYDKDF (reference sequence). CDR3 length equals 16 residues. The junction had 13 bases not matched to a gene; V was cut back by 0 bases and J by 9 bases. In nucleotides, the CDR3 is TGTGCCACCAGCAGAGAGGGGGACAGCGCAACTATGAGCTACACCTTC. Amino acids: CATSREGDSATMSYTF.

About this clonotype itself: The junction and the germline gene differ at one end; a read error may be behind it. The J gene is TRBJ1-5, the V gene TRBV4-1; TRBD1 agrees at 8 bases. The CDR3 spans 16 residues. Germline V CDR1 and CDR2: MGHRA, YSYEKL. The CDR3 DNA reads TGCGCCAGCGGCCAAGAAGACAGGGGTGGGCATCAGCCCCAGCATTTT. This translates into CASGQEDRGGHQPQHF.

This rearrangement joins TRBV12-3 or TRBV12-4 to TRBJ2-4, with 10 bases identical to TRBD2. The CDR3 extends over 16 amino acids. After removal of 5 bases from V and 8 bases from J, the junction contained 12 bases not matched to a gene. The chain's CDR3 is CASSTTSGALGDIQYF. CDR3 DNA: TGTGCCAGCAGTACCACTAGCGGGGCTTTGGGGGACATTCAGTACTTC.

This clonotype was seen only a few times. V is TRBV6-2 or TRBV6-3 and J is TRBJ2-7; D gene uncertain. Trimming left V 4 bases short and J 2 bases short, with 15 bases between. This CDR3 is 15 amino acids long. Per germline, CDR1 MNHEY and CDR2 SVGEGT. The chain's CDR3 is CASSSPANGAYEQYF. The CDR3 nucleotides are TGTGCCAGCAGTTCCCCTGCTAACGGCGCCTACGAGCAGTACTTC.

The chain couples TRBV6-1 to TRBJ2-4, with TRBD1 matching over 9 bases. The J call could be wrong; TRBJ2-7 is a better fit for the DNA end. The CDR3 is 14 amino acids. CDR1 MNHNS and CDR2 SASEGT come from the germline V gene. The CDR3 DNA reads TGTGCCAGCAGGCTACAGGGGGCTGAGTCCGAGCAGTACTTC. It codes for CASRLQGAESEQYF.

This clonotype has at least ten counts. This rearrangement joins TRBV6-1 to TRBJ2-7, with 8 bases identical to TRBD2. This CDR3 comprises 15 residues. J gave up 0 bases and V 7 bases, and 8 bases lay outside the gene matches. The germline V gene has CDR1 MNHNS and CDR2 SASEGT. The CDR3 spells CASIELAGGSYEQYF. In DNA, the CDR3 is TGTGCCAGCATCGAGCTCGCGGGGGGCTCCTACGAGCAGTACTTC.

This clonotype has just a few counts. The chain uses TRBV7-9 and TRBJ1-2, with TRBD1 identical over 10 bases. Germline V gene lookup returns CDR1 SEHNR and CDR2 FQNEAQ (reference sequence). The CDR3 consists of 11 residues. The junction had 2 bases not matched to a gene; V was cut back by 8 bases and J by 8 bases. The CDR3 nucleotides read TGTGCCAGCGGACAGGGGGACGGCTACACCTTC. Its translation is CASGQGDGYTF. Variable domain in full (rest from reference TRBV7-9 and TRBJ1-2): DTGVSQNPRHKITKRGQNVTFRCDPISEHNRLYWYRQTLGQGPEFLTYFQNEAQLEKSRLLSDRFSAERPKGSFSTLEIQRTEQGDSAMYLCASGQGDGYTFGSGTRLTVV.

A word on this clonotype: A junction end diverges from the germline sequence, so it may reflect a read error. This chain connects TRBV5-6 to TRBJ1-1; D perhaps matches TRBD1 (6 bases). This CDR3 region has 15 residues. Germline CDR1 and CDR2: SGHDT and YYEEEE. The CDR3 bases are TGTGTCAGCAGCTTGAACCCGGGAGGAGGGGGTGAAGCTTTCTTT. Translating gives CVSSLNPGGGGEAFF.

The CDR3 here is CASSLPLENTGELFF. Written as DNA, the CDR3 is TGTGCCAGCAGCTTGCCTCTTGAGAACACCGGGGAGCTGTTTTTT. The rearrangement joins TRBV5-7 to TRBJ2-2; D gene uncertain. TRBV5-7 is designated an ORF whose function remains uncertain. CDR3 size: 15 residues. V lost 1 base to trimming and J lost 1 base, with 8 bases between them.

This clonotype has a handful of counts. The V call is TRBV20-1, the J call TRBJ1-6, with unresolved D. V lost 5 bases, J lost 5 bases, and 16 bases lay in between. The CDR3 is made up of 15 amino acids. CDR1 DFQATT and CDR2 SNEGSKA come from the germline V gene (reference sequence). The CDR3 loop reads CSAPIGGRNNSPLHF. The CDR3 DNA sequence: TGCAGTGCTCCCATCGGAGGGAGAAATAATTCACCCCTCCACTTT.

This clonotype was seen more than once but under ten times. The gene calls are TRBV15 and TRBJ2-1; 8 positions agree with TRBD1. CDR3 length: 16 amino acids. Germline CDR1 and CDR2: LNHNV and YYDKDF (reference sequence). Losses at the gene ends were 1 base for V and 5 bases for J; bases not matched to a gene: 7. The CDR3 reads CATSRGPGTGNNEQFF. The CDR3 region has the DNA TGTGCCACCAGCAGAGGACCCGGGACAGGTAACAATGAGCAGTTCTTC.

The chain is built from TRBV12-3 or TRBV12-4 and TRBJ2-1; D is ambiguous. The CDR3 is 13 residues long. V dropped 5 bases and J dropped 7 bases, with 12 bases sitting between them. As DNA, the CDR3 is TGTGCCAGCAGTGTCCAAAGGAGTAATGAGCAGTTCTTC. This gives the protein CASSVQRSNEQFF.